The 26 T cell receptor beta chains listed next were all sequenced from one sample in a study of T cell responses to AZD1222 COVID-19 vaccine. Using immunoSEQ multiplex PCR, the repertoire was profiled, and TCRdb retains in-frame clones only, with some absent. Among more than 100,000 clones listed, 86% were seen once. The material was peripheral blood, obtained on day 0 of AZD1222 vaccination. These receptor sequences come from an adult in good health.

V and J are TRBV4-2 and TRBJ1-5, with 8 nucleotides matching TRBD1. This CDR3 comprises 17 residues. With 1 base clipped from V and 3 bases from J, the junction kept 8 bases outside the gene matches. The germline V gene has CDR1 LGHNA and CDR2 YNFKEQ. This CDR3 reads CASSQAIADRDNQPQHF. For the CDR3, the DNA is TGTGCCAGCAGCCAAGCGATAGCGGACAGGGACAATCAGCCCCAGCATTTT.

The V call is TRBV4-3, the J call TRBJ1-1, with D perhaps TRBD1 (5 bases). The length of the CDR3 is 15 residues. CDR1 is LGHNA, CDR2 YSLEER, per germline. V was pared by 1 base and J by 8 bases, with 17 bases between. The CDR3 coding sequence is TGCGCCAGCAGCCAAGTGGCCCGCGGCCAGGGAGAAGCTTTCTTT. It codes for CASSQVARGQGEAFF.

The chain joins TRBV3-1 (or the pseudogene TRBV3-2) to TRBJ2-1; 11 positions agree with TRBD2. The CDR3 totals 16 residues. Germline assignment: CDR1 LGHDT and CDR2 YNNKEL (reference sequence). V gave up 0 bases and J gave up 15 bases; unmatched junction bases: 13. The CDR3 DNA is TGTGCCAGCAGCCAAGATGCGGGTAGCGGGAGGGCCCTCCCGTTCTTC. Residues: CASSQDAGSGRALPFF.

This sequence joins TRBV7-2 and TRBJ2-7; the match to TRBD2 covers 8 bases. This CDR3 is 15 amino acids long. Trimming took 2 bases from V and 0 from J; bases not matched to a gene: 3. Germline CDR1 reads SGHTA; CDR2 reads FQGNSA. CDR3 sequence: CASSLLGRASYEQYF. CDR3 coding DNA: TGTGCCAGCAGCTTACTCGGGAGGGCCTCCTACGAGCAGTACTTC.

The chain uses TRBV19 and TRBJ2-1, with a possible D match to TRBD2 (7 bases). This CDR3 has 16 residues. Germline CDR1 LNHDA, CDR2 SQIVND (reference sequence). V was clipped by 9 bases and J by 0 bases, with 18 bases between them. The CDR3 DNA sequence: TGTGCCAGCAGGGGCGGGAGCGCTAGCTCCTACAATGAGCAGTTCTTC. This gives the protein CASRGGSASSYNEQFF.

This chain links TRBV24-1 with TRBJ2-1; D is unresolved. The CDR3 length is 11 residues. Trimming took off 6 bases at V and 9 bases at J, with 8 bases between the two ends. The germline gives CDR1 KGHDR, CDR2 SFDVKD. CDR3 DNA sequence: TGTGCCACCAGTTGGGTTGGTGAGCAGTTCTTC. Amino acids: CATSWVGEQFF.

The chain employs TRBV28 and TRBJ1-2, with D perhaps TRBD1 (6 bases). V was shortened by 3 bases and J by 5 bases, with 13 bases between the two germline ends. CDR1 and CDR2 from the germline V gene are MDHEN and SYDVKM. The CDR3 spans 14 residues. DNA for the CDR3: TGTGCCAGCAGTTTGGATGGGGGCCAGTATGGCTACACCTTC. Its protein product is CASSLDGGQYGYTF.

This sequence joins TRBV28 and TRBJ1-4; 9 nucleotides match TRBD1. CDR1 is MDHEN and CDR2 is SYDVKM in the germline V gene. CDR3 length: 14 residues. V lost 4 bases, J lost 6 bases, and 3 bases stayed unmatched. In DNA form, the CDR3 reads TGTGCCAGCAGTTCCGGGACAGGGTATGAAAAACTGTTTTTT. It specifies CASSSGTGYEKLFF.

The chain combines TRBV6-5 with TRBJ1-2; a weak D match, TRBD1 (6 bases). Trimming removed 2 bases from V and 6 bases from J, with 13 bases in between. The CDR3 runs to 14 residues. CDR1 MNHEY and CDR2 SVGAGI come from the germline V gene. The CDR3 sequence: CASSYTRQEHGYTF. CDR3 DNA sequence: TGTGCCAGCAGTTACACCCGACAGGAACATGGCTACACCTTC.

The V and J genes are TRBV5-1 and TRBJ1-5; D gene ambiguous. Germline V lookup: CDR1 SGHRS, CDR2 YFSETQ. The CDR3 loop spans 13 amino acids. V was cut by 0 bases and J by 4 bases, with 5 bases left in between. The CDR3: CASSLDWNQPQHF. The CDR3 DNA reads TGCGCCAGCAGCTTGGACTGGAATCAGCCCCAGCATTTT.

This sequence joins TRBV2 and TRBJ2-2, with D possibly TRBD2 on 5 matching bases. The CDR3 has 16 amino acids. Trimming took 7 bases from V and 0 from J, leaving 15 bases between them. From germline, CDR1 is SNHLY and CDR2 FYNNEI. The chain's CDR3 is CASIRGGRTNTGELFF. The CDR3 bases are TGTGCCAGCATTCGGGGTGGCAGGACGAACACCGGGGAGCTGTTTTTT.

In regard to this clone: Additional DNA sequences in this sample encode the identical CDR3. The genes are TRBV28 and TRBJ2-2; possible D gene TRBD2, 6 bases. The CDR3 totals 14 residues. V was cut by 3 bases and J by 4 bases, with 9 bases left in between. CDR1 is MDHEN and CDR2 is SYDVKM in the germline V gene. The chain's CDR3 is CASSLVGGTGELFF. DNA of the CDR3: TGTGCCAGCAGTTTGGTCGGGGGCACCGGGGAGCTGTTTTTT. Combining the CDR3 with reference TRBV28 and TRBJ2-2 gives the whole variable domain DVKVTQSSRYLVKRTGEKVFLECVQDMDHENMFWYRQDPGLGLRLIYFSYDVKMKEKGDIPEGYSVSREKKERFSLILESASTNQTSMYLCASSLVGGTGELFFGEGSRLTVL.

The chain uses TRBV30 and TRBJ1-1, with D tentatively TRBD1 (6 bases). The CDR3 is 12 residues long. The germline gives CDR1 GTSNPN, CDR2 SVGIG (reference sequence). V lost 3 bases and J lost 8, with 13 bases in between. The CDR3 sequence: CAWRGGVPEAFF. In nucleotides, the CDR3 is TGTGCCTGGAGAGGGGGTGTCCCGGAAGCTTTCTTT.

V and J are TRBV18 and TRBJ2-7; 9 nucleotides align to TRBD1. The CDR3 loop spans 15 amino acids. The junction had 6 bases not matched to a gene; V was cut back by 1 base and J by 5 bases. Germline CDR1 is KGHSH and CDR2 is LQKENI. CDR3 DNA: TGTGCCAGCTCACCACAGGGGACAGGGAAACACGAGCAGTACTTC. Its protein product is CASSPQGTGKHEQYF.

This rearrangement joins TRBV6-4 to TRBJ2-7; 9 bases align to TRBD1. The CDR3 totals 15 residues. The junction had 6 bases not matched to a gene; V was cut back by 3 bases and J by 3 bases. From germline, CDR1 is MRHNA and CDR2 SNTAGT. The CDR3 reads CASSEQGQGSYEQYF. CDR3 DNA: TGTGCCAGCAGTGAACAAGGACAGGGGAGCTACGAGCAGTACTTC.

The chain carries TRBV14 and TRBJ2-3; possible D gene TRBD2, 5 bases. Germline CDR1 and CDR2: SGHDN and FVKESK. Trimming shortened V by 0 bases and J by 4 bases, and 11 bases separated the two germline ends. CDR3 size: 15 residues. The CDR3: CASSQDYMRADTQYF. The CDR3 nucleotides read TGTGCCAGCAGCCAAGATTATATGCGGGCAGATACGCAGTATTTT.

The V gene is TRBV7-8, the J gene TRBJ2-5, with a weak D call TRBD1 (5 bases). The CDR3 loop spans 14 amino acids. Deletions cut 1 base from V and 2 bases from J, with 8 bases between. Germline V gene sequence: CDR1 SGHVS, CDR2 FQNEAQ. In DNA form, the CDR3 reads TGTGCCAGCAGCTTAGGACAGTTACAAGAGACCCAGTACTTC. Translating it yields CASSLGQLQETQYF. The full variable domain, completed using reference TRBV7-8 and TRBJ2-5, is GAGVSQSPRYKVAKRGQDVALRCDPISGHVSLFWYQQALGQGPEFLTYFQNEAQLDKSGLPSDRFFAERPEGSVSTLKIQRTQQEDSAVYLCASSLGQLQETQYFGPGTRLLVL.

The genes are TRBV3-1 (or the pseudogene TRBV3-2) and TRBJ1-4; possible D gene TRBD1, 5 bases. The CDR3 covers 15 residues. Trimming cost V 3 bases and J 8 bases, with 16 bases left between them. The germline CDR1 and CDR2 sequences are LGHDT and YNNKEL (reference sequence). CDR3 sequence reads: CASSQGGARREKLFF. As DNA, the CDR3 is TGTGCCAGCAGCCAGGGAGGGGCTCGACGGGAAAAACTGTTTTTT.

CDR3 residues: CASSVTGAGDTEAFF. The CDR3 bases are TGTGCCAGCAGCGTCACAGGGGCCGGGGACACTGAAGCTTTCTTT. V and J are TRBV11-2 and TRBJ1-1; 7 bases are shared with TRBD1. Unmatched junction bases numbered 9, after V lost 5 bases and J lost 3 bases. CDR3 size: 15 residues. The V gene's germline CDR1 is SGHAT and CDR2 FQNNGV.

This chain connects TRBV19 to TRBJ2-7, with D possibly matching TRBD1 (6 bases). Trimming removed 3 bases from V and 1 base from J, with 13 bases in between. Germline assignment: CDR1 LNHDA and CDR2 SQIVND (reference sequence). This CDR3 is 15 amino acids long. For the CDR3, the DNA is TGTGCCAGTAGTATGGGGGCAGAGTGGTCCTACGAGCAGTACTTC. It translates to CASSMGAEWSYEQYF.

The chain uses TRBV9 and TRBJ2-3; TRBD2 agrees at 7 bases. The CDR3 sequence is 14 residues long. With 5 bases clipped from V and 6 bases from J, the junction kept 9 bases outside the gene matches. Per the germline V gene, CDR1 is SGDLS and CDR2 is YYNGEE. CDR3 nucleotide sequence: TGTGCCAGCAGGCGGGGGTTTAGCAGGGATACGCAGTATTTT. It is translated as CASRRGFSRDTQYF.

V gene TRBV11-2 combines with J gene TRBJ1-1; D not certain. The germline gives CDR1 SGHAT, CDR2 FQNNGV. This CDR3 spans 14 amino acids. V was clipped by 1 base and J by 1 base, with 7 bases between them. The CDR3 DNA reads TGTGCCAGCAGCTTAGTCCCGCAGAACACTGAAGCTTTCTTT. Translation: CASSLVPQNTEAFF. Full variable domain (remainder filled in from reference TRBV11-2 and TRBJ1-1): EAGVAQSPRYKIIEKRQSVAFWCNPISGHATLYWYQQILGQGPKLLIQFQNNGVVDDSQLPKDRFSAERLKGVDSTLKIQPAKLEDSAVYLCASSLVPQNTEAFFGQGTRLTVV.

A single count supports this clone. The chain has TRBV28 and TRBJ2-6; D unresolved. In germline, CDR1 is MDHEN, CDR2 SYDVKM. This CDR3 has 18 residues. Trimming took 6 bases from V and 3 from J, leaving 21 bases between them. This chain's CDR3 is CASSPTRQVNLGANVLTF. CDR3 nucleotides: TGTGCCAGCAGCCCTACCCGGCAGGTCAATCTTGGGGCCAACGTCCTGACTTTC.

This rearrangement joins TRBV6-5 to TRBJ1-5; D perhaps matches TRBD1 (5 bases). The V end lost 6 bases, the J end lost 6 bases, and 18 bases lay between the germline ends. The CDR3 runs to 15 residues. Germline lookup yields CDR1 MNHEY and CDR2 SVGAGI. The CDR3 protein is CASRATWQGGQPQHF. The CDR3 DNA reads as TGTGCCAGCAGGGCAACATGGCAGGGCGGTCAGCCCCAGCATTTT.

V usage is TRBV5-1 and J usage is TRBJ2-7; 7 bases are shared with TRBD1. CDR1 SGHRS and CDR2 YFSETQ come from the germline V gene. The CDR3 has 14 amino acids. V was clipped by 0 bases and J by 2 bases; unmatched bases: 2. CDR3 nucleotides: TGCGCCAGCAGCTTGGCGGGACAGACCTACGAGCAGTACTTC. Its protein is CASSLAGQTYEQYF.

This clone was counted a single time. This sequence joins TRBV15 and TRBJ1-5, with a tentative D call TRBD1 (6 bases). The CDR3 extends over 17 amino acids. Trimming left V 4 bases short and J 1 base short, with 17 bases between. Germline-derived CDR1 and CDR2 are LNHNV and YYDKDF (reference sequence). The CDR3 sequence: CATSKGGQGLSNQPQHF. CDR3 sequence (DNA): TGTGCCACCAGCAAAGGGGGGCAGGGGCTCAGCAATCAGCCCCAGCATTTT.